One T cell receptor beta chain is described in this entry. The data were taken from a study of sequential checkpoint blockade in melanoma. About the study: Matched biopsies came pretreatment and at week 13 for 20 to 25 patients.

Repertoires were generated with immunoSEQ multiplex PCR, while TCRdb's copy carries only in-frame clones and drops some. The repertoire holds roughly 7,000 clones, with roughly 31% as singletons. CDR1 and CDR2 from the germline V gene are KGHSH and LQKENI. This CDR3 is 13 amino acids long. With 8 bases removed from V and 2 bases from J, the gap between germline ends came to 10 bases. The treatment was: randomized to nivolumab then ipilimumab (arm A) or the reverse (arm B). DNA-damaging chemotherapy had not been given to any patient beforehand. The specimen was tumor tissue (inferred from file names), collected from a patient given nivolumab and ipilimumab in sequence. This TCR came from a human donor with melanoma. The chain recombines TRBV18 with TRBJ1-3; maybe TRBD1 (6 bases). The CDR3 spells CASHGTTGNTIYF. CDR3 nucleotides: TGTGCCAGCCATGGGACAACTGGAAACACCATATATTTT.